One sample yielded the 6 T cell receptor beta chains listed below, sequenced in a study of blood T cell repertoires in COVID-19. Profiling relied on immunoSEQ multiplex PCR, and the TCRdb table lists in-frame clones only, not all of them. The repertoire includes 70,000 to 100,000 clones, 88% of them detected once, and less than 6% sits in the top ten. The sample taken for sequencing was peripheral blood. Receptors were obtained from a woman of 80 years or more with active COVID-19.

The table lists this clone with a few counts. V is TRBV7-3 and J is TRBJ1-2; TRBD1 matches 10 bases. The CDR3 extends over 14 amino acids. CDR1 is SGHTA and CDR2 is FQGTGA in the germline V gene. The V and J ends lost 2 bases and 8 bases, in that order; junction bases with no gene match: 5. DNA of the CDR3: TGTGCCAGCAGCTTACTCGGGACAGGGGAAGGCTACACCTTC. It encodes CASSLLGTGEGYTF.

The chain is built from TRBV15 and TRBJ1-1; D uncertain. Germline CDR1 reads LNHNV; CDR2 reads YYDKDF (reference sequence). V lost 6 bases to trimming and J lost 0 bases, with 26 bases between them. The CDR3 is 19 amino acids. CDR3 DNA: TGTGCCACCAGTCGAGACCCCCGGATTGCGGGGATCATGAACACTGAAGCTTTCTTT. Translating it yields CATSRDPRIAGIMNTEAFF. The whole variable domain, remainder taken from reference TRBV15 and TRBJ1-1, is DAMVIQNPRYQVTQFGKPVTLSCSQTLNHNVMYWYQQKSSQAPKLLFHYYDKDFNNEADTPDNFQSRRPNTSFCFLDIRSPGLGDTAMYLCATSRDPRIAGIMNTEAFFGQGTRLTVV.

As to this clone: The same CDR3 can be traced to other DNA sequences in this sample. The J gene is TRBJ2-2, the V gene TRBV9; D is undetermined. Trimming took off 0 bases at V and 2 bases at J, with 5 bases between the two ends. CDR1 SGDLS and CDR2 YYNGEE come from the germline V gene. CDR3 length equals 14 residues. CDR3 nucleotides: TGTGCCAGCAGCGTAGTACAAAACACCGGGGAGCTGTTTTTT. It specifies CASSVVQNTGELFF.

V gene TRBV11-2 combines with J gene TRBJ2-3; D is perhaps TRBD1 (5 bases). Germline CDR1 and CDR2: SGHAT and FQNNGV. The V end lost 0 bases, the J end lost 8 bases, and 9 bases lay between the germline ends. This CDR3 has 13 amino acids. The CDR3 DNA follows: TGTGCCAGCAGCTTAGACCGCAGGGCTACGCAGTATTTT. Its translation is CASSLDRRATQYF.

The genes are TRBV3-1 (or the pseudogene TRBV3-2) and TRBJ1-1, with TRBD1 as a possible D gene (6 bases). CDR1 is LGHDT and CDR2 is YNNKEL in the germline V gene (reference sequence). This CDR3 region has 13 residues. V lost 4 bases and J 7 bases, leaving 13 bases between the germline ends. DNA for the CDR3: TGTGCCAGCAGCCCTAGGACAGTTGATGAAGCTTTCTTT. It is translated as CASSPRTVDEAFF.

The chain uses TRBV19 and TRBJ2-1, with 8 bases identical to TRBD1. Germline values: CDR1 LNHDA, CDR2 SQIVND (reference sequence). The CDR3 contains 12 residues. V was clipped by 5 bases and J by 8 bases; unmatched bases: 2. For the CDR3, the DNA is TGTGCCAGTAGTGCAGGGGGCGATGAGCAGTTCTTC. This encodes CASSAGGDEQFF. Combining the CDR3 with reference TRBV19 and TRBJ2-1 gives the whole variable domain DGGITQSPKYLFRKEGQNVTLSCEQNLNHDAMYWYRQDPGQGLRLIYYSQIVNDFQKGDIAEGYSVSREKKESFPLTVTSAQKNPTAFYLCASSAGGDEQFFGPGTRLTVL.